The rows below give T cell receptor beta chains drawn from one sample of a study of T cell responses to AZD1222 COVID-19 vaccine. Only in-frame clones appear in the TCRdb table, and some are missing; sequencing was by immunoSEQ multiplex PCR. The sample lists tens of thousands of clones, approximately 88% occurring once. Sequencing was performed on peripheral blood, taken 28 days after the second AZD1222 dose. These receptor sequences come from an adult who received the AZD1222 COVID-19 vaccine. The CDR3 runs from the conserved cysteine through the conserved F or W. Fields, in order: V gene, clone size, J gene, D gene, CDR3 protein, CDR3 DNA. D genes are given only for firm matches. Only part of the rows carry a size: once, few, many, or a class if the clone is expanded.

TRBV14	-	TRBJ1-2	-	CASSQDTRARSGGYTF	TGTGCCAGCAGCCAGGACACTAGGGCGCGATCGGGGGGCTACACCTTC
TRBV5-1	-	TRBJ2-1	TRBD2	CASSPEGGTRGNEQFF	TGCGCCAGCAGCCCGGAGGGAGGGACCAGAGGCAATGAGCAGTTCTTC
TRBV5-1	-	TRBJ1-1	-	CASSLDGRNTEAFF	TGCGCCAGCAGCTTGGATGGCCGTAACACTGAAGCTTTCTTT
TRBV7-9	-	TRBJ2-3	TRBD2	CASSLAGGLDTQYF	TGTGCCAGCAGCTTAGCGGGAGGGCTAGATACGCAGTATTTT
TRBV2	-	TRBJ2-3	-	CASSELLGEDTQYF	TGTGCCAGCAGTGAACTTTTGGGGGAAGATACGCAGTATTTT
TRBV27	-	TRBJ1-1	-	CASSKTPGMNTEAFF	TGTGCCAGCAGCAAAACGCCGGGCATGAACACTGAAGCTTTCTTT
TRBV3-1/TRBV3-2	-	TRBJ2-5	TRBD2	CASSQDWASGRPETQYF	TGTGCCAGCAGCCAAGATTGGGCTAGCGGGAGACCAGAGACCCAGTACTTC
TRBV30	-	TRBJ2-7	-	CAWSATYQGIEQYF	TGTGCCTGGAGTGCGACTTACCAGGGGATCGAGCAGTACTTC
TRBV12-3/TRBV12-4	-	TRBJ2-7	-	CASSPRSYEQYF	TGTGCCAGCAGTCCGCGGAGCTACGAGCAGTACTTC
TRBV28	once	TRBJ1-1	-	CASGPGALNTEAFF	TGTGCCAGCGGGCCGGGGGCACTAAACACTGAAGCTTTCTTT
TRBV9	-	TRBJ1-6	-	CASSVSGDNSPLHF	TGTGCCAGCAGCGTTTCGGGTGATAATTCACCCCTCCACTTT
TRBV18	-	TRBJ2-5	-	CASSPDSSSKETQYF	TGTGCCAGCTCACCCGACAGTTCCTCAAAAGAGACCCAGTACTTC
TRBV4-2	-	TRBJ2-1	TRBD2	CASSQQRGGGIYNEQFF	TGTGCCAGCAGCCAGCAAAGGGGCGGGGGAATCTACAATGAGCAGTTCTTC
TRBV7-2	-	TRBJ2-1	TRBD2	CASSLGTSQSNEQFF	TGTGCCAGCAGCTTGGGGACTAGTCAATCGAATGAGCAGTTCTTC
TRBV3-1/TRBV3-2	-	TRBJ1-1	-	CASSQSGNTEAFF	TGTGCCAGCAGCCAGTCGGGGAACACTGAAGCTTTCTTT
TRBV3-1/TRBV3-2	once	TRBJ1-2	TRBD1	CASSLQGERGYTF	TGTGCCAGCAGTCTCCAGGGGGAGAGGGGCTACACCTTC
TRBV18	-	TRBJ2-3	TRBD2	CASSPSLAGGTDTQYF	TGTGCCAGCTCACCATCTCTAGCGGGAGGAACAGATACGCAGTATTTT
TRBV29-1	-	TRBJ1-1	TRBD1	CSTRQGLNTEAFF	TGCAGCACCCGACAGGGGTTGAACACTGAAGCTTTCTTT
TRBV2	-	TRBJ1-4	-	CASGTYVEKLFF	TGTGCCAGCGGGACATACGTGGAAAAACTGTTTTTT
TRBV9	-	TRBJ2-3	TRBD2	CASSGNSILAGGRTDTQYF	TGTGCCAGCAGCGGAAATTCCATACTAGCGGGAGGGCGTACAGATACGCAGTATTTT
TRBV19	-	TRBJ1-1	TRBD1	CASSLPGQGTEAFF	TGTGCCAGTAGTTTGCCGGGACAGGGGACTGAAGCTTTCTTT
TRBV5-1	-	TRBJ2-3	TRBD1	CASWETGASTDTQYF	TGCGCCAGCTGGGAAACAGGGGCGAGCACAGATACGCAGTATTTT
TRBV5-1	-	TRBJ1-3	-	CASGDGSGNTIYF	TGCGCCAGCGGAGACGGGAGTGGAAACACCATATATTTT
TRBV10-1	-	TRBJ2-7	-	CASSDIGEQYF	TGCGCCAGCAGTGATATAGGGGAGCAGTACTTC
TRBV5-6	-	TRBJ2-5	-	CASSLVARETQYF	TGTGCCAGCAGCTTGGTGGCCAGAGAGACCCAGTACTTC
TRBV7-9	-	TRBJ2-1	-	CASSLAVAFSEQFF	TGTGCCAGCAGCTTAGCAGTCGCTTTTAGTGAGCAGTTCTTC
TRBV3-1/TRBV3-2	once	TRBJ1-2	-	CASSQDSNPRGNYGYTF	TGTGCCAGCAGCCAAGACTCCAATCCACGAGGTAACTATGGCTACACCTTC
TRBV29-1	-	TRBJ1-1	TRBD1	CSVGHLPGQGGDTEAFF	TGCAGCGTTGGGCACCTACCGGGACAGGGAGGGGACACTGAAGCTTTCTTT
TRBV5-6	-	TRBJ2-2	TRBD1	CASSQGQGAIGSGELFF	TGTGCCAGCAGCCAAGGACAGGGGGCAATCGGGTCCGGGGAGCTGTTTTTT
TRBV7-9	-	TRBJ2-3	-	CASSSLDKSTDTQYF	TGTGCCAGCAGCTCCCTTGACAAGAGCACAGATACGCAGTATTTT
TRBV4-1	-	TRBJ1-1	TRBD1	CASSTRTGKTPEAFF	TGCGCCAGCAGCACGCGGACAGGGAAGACCCCTGAAGCTTTCTTT
TRBV6-5	-	TRBJ2-4	-	CASTNAPGAGNIQYF	TGTGCCAGCACGAACGCCCCAGGGGCGGGAAACATTCAGTACTTC
TRBV9	-	TRBJ1-6	-	CASSARANNSPLHF	TGTGCCAGCAGCGCCCGGGCAAATAATTCACCCCTCCACTTT
TRBV28	-	TRBJ1-3	-	CASSSTGTTGNTIYF	TGTGCCAGCAGTTCTACCGGGACAACTGGAAACACCATATATTTT
TRBV19	-	TRBJ2-6	-	CASSISSSGANVLTF	TGTGCCAGTAGTATTTCATCCTCTGGGGCCAACGTCCTGACTTTC
TRBV28	-	TRBJ2-3	-	CASREIRAARGDTQYF	TGTGCCAGCAGAGAAATCCGCGCCGCGCGCGGAGATACGCAGTATTTT
TRBV20-1	-	TRBJ2-7	TRBD1	CSASSTGQSYEQYF	TGCAGTGCTAGTTCGACAGGGCAGTCCTACGAGCAGTACTTC
TRBV7-2	-	TRBJ2-6	-	CASSLRESGANVLTF	TGTGCCAGCAGCTTACGGGAATCTGGGGCCAACGTCCTGACTTTC
TRBV5-1	-	TRBJ1-1	-	CASSLNDGPHTEAFF	TGCGCCAGCAGCTTGAACGATGGGCCGCACACTGAAGCTTTCTTT
TRBV11-2	-	TRBJ2-7	TRBD2	CASSLTQGSGVTYEQYF	TGTGCCAGCAGCTTAACCCAGGGTAGCGGGGTCACCTACGAGCAGTACTTC
TRBV4-1	-	TRBJ2-1	TRBD2	CASSQPGLAGALGYNEQFF	TGCGCCAGCAGCCAGCCGGGACTAGCGGGAGCCCTAGGCTACAATGAGCAGTTCTTC
TRBV7-2	-	TRBJ1-5	-	CASSPTHHFGQPQHF	TGTGCCAGCAGCCCAACTCACCATTTCGGGCAGCCCCAGCATTTT
TRBV7-8	-	TRBJ2-7	-	CASSRGRVDEQYF	TGTGCCAGCAGCCGCGGCCGGGTAGACGAGCAGTACTTC
TRBV5-1	-	TRBJ2-3	-	CASSLAGTGSDTQYF	TGCGCCAGCAGCTTGGCAGGGACCGGGTCGGATACGCAGTATTTT
TRBV5-1	-	TRBJ2-1	TRBD2	CASSLARGGLASNEQFF	TGCGCCAGCAGCTTGGCGAGGGGGGGACTAGCAAGCAATGAGCAGTTCTTC
TRBV12-3/TRBV12-4	-	TRBJ1-1	-	CASSFGPNTEAFF	TGTGCCAGCAGTTTTGGACCGAACACTGAAGCTTTCTTT
TRBV25-1	-	TRBJ2-3	TRBD2	CASRLSGSGTTDTQYF	TGTGCCAGCAGATTATCTGGAAGCGGGACCACAGATACGCAGTATTTT
TRBV2	-	TRBJ2-6	-	CASSGVPGGVGANVLTF	TGTGCCAGCAGTGGGGTTCCGGGGGGCGTTGGGGCCAACGTCCTGACTTTC
TRBV24-1	-	TRBJ1-2	-	CATSEAGSIYGYTF	TGTGCCACCAGTGAGGCGGGGTCCATTTATGGCTACACCTTC
TRBV19	-	TRBJ2-4	-	CASSQREGNIQYF	TGTGCCAGTAGTCAAAGAGAGGGAAACATTCAGTACTTC
TRBV2	-	TRBJ1-2	-	CASSGPGAGYGYTF	TGTGCCAGCAGTGGCCCGGGGGCGGGGTATGGCTACACCTTC
TRBV29-1	-	TRBJ2-7	TRBD1	CSVSPPDRGSYEQYF	TGCAGCGTATCCCCCCCGGACAGGGGCTCCTACGAGCAGTACTTC